Here is one T cell receptor (beta chain) with its context. The data were produced by immunoSEQ multiplex PCR, yet TCRdb's version contains in-frame clones alone and is incomplete. This table has about 15,000 clones, 65% to 75% appearing once. These data originate in a study of ipilimumab plus nivolumab after autologous stem cell transplantation. CDR3 length equals 14 residues. Germline lookup yields CDR1 SGHVS and CDR2 FQNEAQ. The junction had 4 bases not matched to a gene; V was cut back by 6 bases and J by 1 base. Ipilimumab, 1 mg/kg, started 14 to 28 days after autologous transplant. Sequenced here: PBMCs, sampled in a trial of ipilimumab plus nivolumab as post-transplant consolidation. The TCR was taken from a male donor with primary mediastinal lymphoma. The J gene is TRBJ1-1, the V gene TRBV7-8; 8 bases line up with TRBD1. The CDR3 region is CASRPGQGNTEAFF. As DNA, the CDR3 is TGTGCCAGCAGACCCGGACAGGGGAACACTGAAGCTTTCTTT.